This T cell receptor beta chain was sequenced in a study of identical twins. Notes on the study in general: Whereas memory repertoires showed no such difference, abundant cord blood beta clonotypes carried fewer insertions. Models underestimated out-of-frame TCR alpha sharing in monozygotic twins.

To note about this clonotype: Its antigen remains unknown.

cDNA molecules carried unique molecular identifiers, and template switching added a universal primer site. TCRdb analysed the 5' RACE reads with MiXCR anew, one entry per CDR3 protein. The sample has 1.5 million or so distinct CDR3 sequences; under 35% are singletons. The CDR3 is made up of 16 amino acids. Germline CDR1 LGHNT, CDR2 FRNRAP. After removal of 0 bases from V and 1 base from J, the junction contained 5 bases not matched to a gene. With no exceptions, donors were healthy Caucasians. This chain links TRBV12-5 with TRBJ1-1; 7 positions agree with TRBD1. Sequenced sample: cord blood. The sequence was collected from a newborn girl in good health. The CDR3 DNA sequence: TGTGCTAGTGGTTTGGTACGTGAGGGGGCGAACACTGAAGCTTTCTTT. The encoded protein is CASGLVREGANTEAFF.